Described below is a single T cell receptor beta chain sequence and its context. Antigen: not known. The data stem from a study of cytomegalovirus exposure and HLA in healthy donors. Study results and limitations: One later analysis, an examination of the 90 to 150 validation repertoires, found that first-cohort TCR clusters tended to co-occur in them. According to reports, the classifier identified cytomegalovirus status with high specificity and sensitivity.

The data were produced by immunoSEQ multiplex PCR, yet TCRdb's version contains in-frame clones alone and is incomplete. The sample lists about 54,000 clones, roughly nine tenths seen once, with roughly 8.4% in the top ten. The sample comprised PBMCs. This TCR derives from a woman younger than 30 in good health and CMV-seropositive.

CDR3: CASSPTGMNTGELFF. In DNA form, the CDR3 reads TGTGCCAGCAGCCCCACAGGGATGAACACCGGGGAGCTGTTTTTT. V gene TRBV7-3 combines with J gene TRBJ2-2; TRBD1 might be the D (6 bases). Germline-derived CDR1 and CDR2 are SGHTA and FQGTGA. Trimming stripped 5 bases from V and 1 base from J, with 11 bases between. This CDR3 has 15 residues.